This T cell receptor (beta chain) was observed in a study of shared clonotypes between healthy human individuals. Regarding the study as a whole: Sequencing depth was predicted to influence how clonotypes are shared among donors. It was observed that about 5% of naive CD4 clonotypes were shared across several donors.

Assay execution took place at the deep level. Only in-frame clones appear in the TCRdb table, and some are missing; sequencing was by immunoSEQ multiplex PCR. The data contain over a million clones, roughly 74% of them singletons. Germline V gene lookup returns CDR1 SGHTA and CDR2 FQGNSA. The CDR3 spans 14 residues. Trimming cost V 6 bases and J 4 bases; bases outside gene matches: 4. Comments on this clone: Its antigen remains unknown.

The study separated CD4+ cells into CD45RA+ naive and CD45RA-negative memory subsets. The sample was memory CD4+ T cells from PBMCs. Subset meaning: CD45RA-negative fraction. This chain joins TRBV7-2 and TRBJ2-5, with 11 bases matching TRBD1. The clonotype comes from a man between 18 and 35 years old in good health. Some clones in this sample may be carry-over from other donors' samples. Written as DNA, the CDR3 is TGTGCCAGCAGGCGGGACAGGGGGGTAGAGACCCAGTACTTC. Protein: CASRRDRGVETQYF. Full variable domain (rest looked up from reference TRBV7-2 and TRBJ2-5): GAGVSQSPSNKVTEKGKDVELRCDPISGHTALYWYRQSLGQGLEFLIYFQGNSAPDKSGLPSDRFSAERTGGSVSTLTIQRTQQEDSAVYLCASRRDRGVETQYFGPGTRLLVL.